These 23 T cell receptor beta chains were all obtained from the same sample, sequenced in a study of T cell responses to AZD1222 COVID-19 vaccine. The table came from immunoSEQ multiplex PCR; TCRdb's copy has only in-frame clones and leaves some out. The table records roughly 93,000 clones, around 90% of them present only once. This sample comprised peripheral blood, obtained 28 days after the second AZD1222 dose. The receptors shown here come from an adult who received the AZD1222 COVID-19 vaccine.

The rearrangement links TRBV11-2 to TRBJ2-7; 9 positions match TRBD1. Per germline, CDR1 SGHAT and CDR2 FQNNGV. Losses at the gene ends were 5 bases for V and 2 bases for J; bases not matched to a gene: 4. This CDR3 comprises 14 residues. The CDR3 region is CASSLGTGTYEQYV. CDR3 in DNA: TGTGCCAGCAGCCTAGGGACAGGGACCTACGAGCAGTACGTC.

This chain connects TRBV3-1 (or the pseudogene TRBV3-2) to TRBJ2-3, with 9 bases lining up with TRBD2. Trimming removed 4 bases from V and 2 bases from J; junction bases left unmatched: 13. Germline V gene lookup returns CDR1 LGHDT and CDR2 YNNKEL (reference sequence). The CDR3 has 18 amino acids. DNA for the CDR3: TGTGCCAGCAGCCTCTATAGTGGGACTAGCATTAACACAGATACGCAGTATTTT. Its protein is CASSLYSGTSINTDTQYF.

This sequence joins TRBV4-1 and TRBJ2-2; D not resolved. The CDR3 contains 15 residues. V was cut by 2 bases and J by 4 bases, with 11 bases left in between. From germline, CDR1 is MGHRA and CDR2 YSYEKL. The CDR3 loop is CASSQLVAGTGELFF. As DNA, the CDR3 is TGCGCCAGCAGCCAACTCGTCGCCGGCACCGGGGAGCTGTTTTTT.

The CDR3 is CASSLTEGASSSYNSPLHF. The DNA of the CDR3 is TGTGCCAGCAGCTTAACGGAGGGGGCCTCGAGCTCCTATAATTCACCCCTCCACTTT. The genes are TRBV7-9 and TRBJ1-6; 7 positions agree with TRBD1. Germline-derived CDR1 and CDR2 are SEHNR and FQNEAQ (reference sequence). J lost 0 bases, V lost 2 bases, and 10 bases had no gene match. The CDR3 is made up of 19 amino acids.

This rearrangement joins TRBV4-1 to TRBJ1-2; D is ambiguous. V lost 2 bases and J 2 bases, leaving 12 bases between the germline ends. The CDR3 spans 15 residues. CDR1 is MGHRA, CDR2 YSYEKL, per germline. The CDR3 DNA is TGCGCCAGCAGCCAACCCCATACGGGGAACTATGGCTACACCTTC. This codes for CASSQPHTGNYGYTF.

This clone came up once. The genes are TRBV27 and TRBJ2-3, with D possibly TRBD1 on 5 matching bases. Germline loops: CDR1 MNHEY, CDR2 SMNVEV (reference sequence). V lost 6 bases to trimming and J lost 6 bases, with 10 bases between them. The CDR3 has 12 amino acids. The CDR3 coding sequence is TGTGCCAGCAGCTCAGGGATTGATACGCAGTATTTT. Translation gives CASSSGIDTQYF.

The chain combines TRBV5-6 with TRBJ2-7; D remains ambiguous. Trimming pared 0 bases from V and 4 bases from J, leaving 11 bases between. The CDR3 spans 14 residues. CDR1 is SGHDT, CDR2 YYEEEE, per germline. The CDR3 loop is CASSLGQDKYEQYV. The CDR3 DNA sequence: TGTGCCAGCAGCTTGGGGCAAGACAAGTACGAGCAGTACGTC.

This rearrangement joins TRBV7-2 to TRBJ1-5; unclear D gene. Trimming pared 1 base from V and 2 bases from J, leaving 12 bases between. This CDR3 is built from 16 residues. The germline V gene encodes CDR1 SGHTA and CDR2 FQGNSA. CDR3 sequence: CASSLDARLGNQPQHF. The CDR3 bases are TGTGCCAGCAGCTTAGATGCGAGGTTGGGCAATCAGCCCCAGCATTTT.

V usage is TRBV10-2 and J usage is TRBJ1-2, with D possibly TRBD1 on 5 matching bases. V was pared by 0 bases and J by 7 bases, with 12 bases between. Germline values: CDR1 WSHSY, CDR2 SAAADI. The CDR3 length is 14 residues. CDR3 nucleotide sequence: TGCGCCAGCAGTGAGTCCGGCAGGGTTTCTGGCTACACCTTC. Protein: CASSESGRVSGYTF.

V is TRBV7-3 and J is TRBJ2-2; 7 positions agree with TRBD1. Germline-derived CDR1 and CDR2 are SGHTA and FQGTGA. The CDR3 contains 15 residues. V shed 2 bases, J shed 1 base, and the junction held 1 base outside the gene matches. The CDR3 DNA follows: TGTGCCAGCAGCTTATGGACAGGGAACACCGGGGAGCTGTTTTTT. Translating it yields CASSLWTGNTGELFF.

In its sample, this clone was seen a few times. The chain links TRBV27 to TRBJ1-2, with D perhaps TRBD1 (5 bases). V was cut by 8 bases and J by 8 bases, with 15 bases left in between. The CDR3 covers 12 residues. CDR1 is MNHEY, CDR2 SMNVEV, per germline (reference sequence). CDR3 DNA sequence: TGTGCCAGCGCCGGGGGAGTAGGGGGCTACACCTTC. Translating gives CASAGGVGGYTF.

The chain couples TRBV19 to TRBJ1-1; TRBD1 might be the D (6 bases). Germline V gives CDR1 LNHDA, CDR2 SQIVND (reference sequence). V was shortened by 3 bases and J by 7 bases, with 9 bases between the two germline ends. The CDR3 extends over 12 amino acids. CDR3 residues: CASSMGAVEAFF. As DNA, the CDR3 is TGTGCCAGTAGTATGGGGGCGGTTGAAGCTTTCTTT.

The chain joins TRBV4-1 to TRBJ1-1, with TRBD1 as a possible D gene (5 bases). Per the germline V gene, CDR1 is MGHRA and CDR2 is YSYEKL. The V gene lost 4 bases and the J gene lost 1 base, with 10 bases spanning the gap. The CDR3 contains 14 residues. CDR3: CASSLAGRNTEAFF. CDR3 nucleotides: TGCGCCAGCAGCCTTGCGGGGCGGAACACTGAAGCTTTCTTT.

The genes are TRBV5-6 and TRBJ2-7; TRBD2 matches at 10 bases. There are 17 residues in the CDR3. Germline V gene data show CDR1 as SGHDT and CDR2 as YYEEEE. The ends lost 3 bases at V and 3 bases at J; junction bases unmatched: 12. The CDR3 reads CASSSNPSGGPSYEQYV. The CDR3 nucleotides are TGTGCCAGCAGCTCCAATCCTAGCGGGGGCCCGAGCTACGAGCAGTACGTC.

The chain has TRBV18 and TRBJ1-6, with a possible D match to TRBD1 (5 bases). Germline V gene sequence: CDR1 KGHSH, CDR2 LQKENI. The CDR3 runs 15 residues. V lost 2 bases to trimming and J lost 7 bases, with 12 bases between them. The CDR3 nucleotides are TGTGCCAGCTCACCAGGAGTCAGGGAGAATTCACCCCTCCACTTT. Its protein is CASSPGVRENSPLHF.

V and J are TRBV5-6 and TRBJ2-1; TRBD1 might be the D (6 bases). Germline CDR1 reads SGHDT; CDR2 reads YYEEEE. Deletions cut 4 bases from V and 6 bases from J, with 11 bases between. The CDR3 runs 13 residues. The CDR3 nucleotides read TGTGCCAGCAGCGCGAAGACAGGCAATGAGCAGTTCTTC. It is translated as CASSAKTGNEQFF.

This chain links TRBV5-5 with TRBJ2-4; 10 bases align to TRBD1. The CDR3 length is 16 residues. The germline V gene encodes CDR1 SGHKS and CDR2 YYEKEE (reference sequence). The J segment lost 9 bases and the V segment lost 0 bases, leaving 9 bases of the junction unmatched. The CDR3 protein is CASSLGLGTGVGIQYF. The CDR3 nucleotides read TGTGCCAGCAGCTTGGGTCTTGGGACAGGGGTAGGCATTCAGTACTTC.

This chain links TRBV19 with TRBJ1-1, with 8 nucleotides matching TRBD1. The length of the CDR3 is 16 residues. Germline CDR1 LNHDA, CDR2 SQIVND (reference sequence). With 6 bases clipped from V and 2 bases from J, the junction kept 11 bases outside the gene matches. The CDR3 nucleotides read TGTGCCAGTAGGGCGACAGGGGACCCCACTAACACTGAAGCTTTCTTT. As protein: CASRATGDPTNTEAFF.

The chain carries TRBV11-2 and TRBJ1-1; 8 nucleotides line up with TRBD1. CDR3 length equals 16 residues. Germline CDR1 SGHAT, CDR2 FQNNGV. V was pared by 4 bases and J by 4 bases, with 11 bases of the junction left unmatched. The CDR3 here is CASSSLRETGGTEAFF. DNA for the CDR3: TGTGCCAGCAGCTCCCTTCGGGAAACAGGGGGCACTGAAGCTTTCTTT.

V is TRBV9 and J is TRBJ2-1; weak D call: TRBD2 (5 bases). The CDR3 has 12 amino acids. V was shortened by 0 bases and J by 8 bases, with 6 bases between the two germline ends. In germline, CDR1 is SGDLS, CDR2 YYNGEE. DNA of the CDR3: TGTGCCAGCAGCGTAGCGGGGTATGAGCAGTTCTTC. Translation: CASSVAGYEQFF.

The chain is built from TRBV6-5 and TRBJ1-2, with a weak D call TRBD1 (6 bases). CDR1 is MNHEY and CDR2 is SVGAGI in the germline V gene. The CDR3 totals 13 residues. Trimming took 6 bases from V and 3 from J, leaving 11 bases between them. For the CDR3, the DNA is TGTGCCAGCAGCCGAAGGACAGACTATGGCTACACCTTC. It encodes CASSRRTDYGYTF.

The rearrangement joins TRBV6-5 to TRBJ1-1, with TRBD1 matching 8 bases. V was clipped by 6 bases and J by 0 bases; unmatched bases: 3. Germline V lookup: CDR1 MNHEY, CDR2 SVGAGI. CDR3 length: 14 amino acids. CDR3 coding DNA: TGTGCCAGCAGGGGACAGGCGATGAACACTGAAGCTTTCTTT. This translates into CASRGQAMNTEAFF.

The chain joins TRBV7-9 to TRBJ1-2; D gene uncertain. The length of the CDR3 is 14 residues. CDR1 is SEHNR and CDR2 is FQNEAQ in the germline V gene (reference sequence). The V end lost 1 base, the J end lost 3 bases, and 9 bases lay between the germline ends. CDR3 DNA sequence: TGTGCCAGCAGCTTAGGGGCAGAAGACTATGGCTACACCTTC. This sequence encodes CASSLGAEDYGYTF.